This is a list of T cell receptor beta chains from one sample in a study of blood T cell repertoires in COVID-19. TCRdb's table, derived via immunoSEQ multiplex PCR, lists solely in-frame clones and lacks some. The table lists 210,000 or so clones, just over 85% of them singletons. The sample consisted of peripheral blood. These receptors originate from a man aged 50 or older with acute or convalescent COVID-19. Both conserved end residues are part of each CDR3. Fields, in order: CDR3 length, V gene, clone size, J gene, D gene, CDR3 protein, CDR3 DNA. D genes are given only for firm matches. Not all rows give a size; the values are once, few, many and, for expanded clones, a class.

>11|TRBV20-1|few|TRBJ2-1|TRBD2
CSGGRGNEQFF
TGCAGTGGCGGGAGGGGGAATGAGCAGTTCTTC
>14|TRBV19|.|TRBJ1-2|.
CASSPTVIVYGYTF
TGTGCCAGTAGTCCGACAGTAATAGTCTATGGCTACACCTTC
>14|TRBV11-2|.|TRBJ2-5|.
CASSLRLRQETQYF
TGTGCCAGCAGCTTACGTCTCAGACAAGAGACCCAGTACTTC
>14|TRBV6-6|.|TRBJ1-4|TRBD1
CASSYLGDSEKLFF
TGTGCCAGCAGTTACCTAGGGGACAGTGAAAAACTGTTTTTT
>13|TRBV6-5|.|TRBJ2-3|TRBD2
CASRLTSRDTQYF
TGTGCCAGCAGACTGACTAGCAGAGATACGCAGTATTTT
>15|TRBV3-1/TRBV3-2|.|TRBJ2-3|TRBD2
CASRNSGGEPHTQYF
TGTGCCAGCAGGAATAGCGGGGGGGAGCCCCATACGCAGTATTTT
>15|TRBV16|once|TRBJ1-2|.
CASSPGPDGFYGYTF
TGTGCCAGCAGCCCAGGGCCGGACGGATTCTATGGCTACACCTTC
>13|TRBV7-9|once|TRBJ1-1|TRBD1
CARDRVLGGEAFF
TGTGCCAGGGACAGGGTCCTGGGAGGCGAAGCTTTCTTT
>15|TRBV6-5|.|TRBJ2-5|.
CASRRGREPQETQYF
TGTGCCAGCAGGCGGGGCAGGGAGCCCCAAGAGACCCAGTACTTC
>11|TRBV2|once|TRBJ1-2|.
CASRVAEGYTF
TGTGCCAGCAGAGTAGCGGAGGGCTACACCTTC
>13|TRBV6-5|.|TRBJ1-2|TRBD1
CASTAGGSYGYTF
TGTGCCAGCACTGCAGGGGGAAGCTATGGCTACACCTTC